This is a list of T cell receptor beta chains from one sample in a study of blood T cell repertoires in COVID-19. Sequencing was performed with immunoSEQ multiplex PCR; in TCRdb, only in-frame clones are kept and a portion is missing. This table has approximately 250,000 clones, 70% to 90% appearing once. The sample consisted of PBMCs or T cells enriched from blood (not recorded which). The receptors originated from a woman aged 40 to 49 with acute COVID-19. CDR3s leave out the opening cysteine and the closing phenylalanine or tryptophan.

J | V | CDR3
TRBJ2-1 | TRBV11-2 | ASSSRLVSYNEQF
TRBJ2-5 | TRBV27 | ASSLRDGETQY
TRBJ1-5 | TRBV12-5 | ASGLPPGQPQH
TRBJ1-5 | TRBV19 | ASSRSRDRDAGQPQH
TRBJ2-1 | TRBV6-5 | ASSYTGGTNDNEQF
TRBJ2-7 | TRBV10-3 | AISDKRGEDEQY
TRBJ1-6 | TRBV4-2 | ASSSRDRGNSPLH
TRBJ1-3 | TRBV14 | ASSQDVGGFRNTIY
TRBJ2-5 | TRBV5-1 | ASSLVARGETQY
TRBJ1-4 | TRBV2 | ASRGTAATNEKLF
TRBJ1-5 | TRBV9 | ASSLDSDQPQH